These 17 T cell receptor beta chains were all obtained from the same sample, sequenced in a study of control samples from healthy donors and cancer patients. Method: immunoSEQ multiplex PCR; TCRdb's copy keeps in-frame clones and lacks some. The data show approximately 150,000 clones, under 96% seen once. The sequencing input was blood. These receptor sequences come from a woman in her twenties or thirties in good health.

The V call is TRBV21-1, the J call TRBJ2-1. TRBV21-1 is designated a pseudogene. This CDR3 region has 16 residues. The CDR3 bases are TGTGCCAGCAGCAAAGTTCAGGGGACTTTGGGCAATGAGCAGTTCTTC. Its translation: CASSKVQGTLGNEQFF.

The chain joins TRBV2 to TRBJ2-2, with 13 bases lining up with TRBD2. The germline gives CDR1 SNHLY, CDR2 FYNNEI. This CDR3 is 17 amino acids long. With V trimmed by 5 bases and J by 7 bases, 10 bases remained unmatched. The CDR3 loop is CASSPLLAGGPGGELFF. The DNA of the CDR3 is TGTGCCAGCAGTCCACTACTAGCGGGAGGGCCAGGCGGGGAGCTGTTTTTT.

The chain combines TRBV4-2 with TRBJ2-4; no clear D. This CDR3 has 16 residues. Deletions cut 2 bases from V and 0 bases from J, with 11 bases between. Germline V CDR1 and CDR2: LGHNA, YNFKEQ. CDR3 region: CASSQLRSLAKNIQYF. The CDR3, as DNA: TGTGCCAGCAGCCAACTCAGGAGCCTAGCCAAAAACATTCAGTACTTC.

This chain joins TRBV28 and TRBJ1-2; D possibly corresponds to TRBD1 (6 bases). This CDR3 spans 13 amino acids. Germline V gives CDR1 MDHEN, CDR2 SYDVKM. V was shortened by 5 bases and J by 8 bases, with 15 bases between the two germline ends. The CDR3 sequence: CASSGGTTEGYTF. The CDR3 nucleotides read TGTGCCAGCAGTGGGGGGACAACCGAAGGCTACACCTTC.

The V and J genes are TRBV28 and TRBJ1-6; 7 bases fit TRBD1. With 5 bases clipped from V and 7 bases from J, the junction kept 8 bases outside the gene matches. From germline, CDR1 is MDHEN and CDR2 SYDVKM. The CDR3 extends over 15 amino acids. CDR3 in DNA: TGTGCCAGCAGTCCTAGGGACAGCCAGAATTCACCCCTCCACTTT. Protein sequence: CASSPRDSQNSPLHF.

The CDR3 here is CASSPTLISSGYTF. For the CDR3, the DNA is TGTGCCAGCAGCCCCACCCTAATATCCAGTGGCTACACCTTC. The chain employs TRBV5-4 and TRBJ1-2, with no clear D. Germline-derived CDR1 and CDR2 are SGHNT and YYREEE (reference sequence). Trimming shortened V by 4 bases and J by 7 bases, and 17 bases separated the two germline ends. There are 14 residues in the CDR3.

The chain links TRBV20-1 to TRBJ2-5; possible D gene TRBD2, 5 bases. Per the germline V gene, CDR1 is DFQATT and CDR2 is SNEGSKA (reference sequence). Trimming cost V 3 bases and J 3 bases, with 11 bases left between them. The CDR3 runs 13 residues. CDR3 bases: TGCAGTGCTAGTCGAGGGAACGAAGAGACCCAGTACTTC. Encoded protein: CSASRGNEETQYF.

The chain has TRBV27 and TRBJ2-4, with TRBD1 identical over 12 bases. Trimming removed 7 bases from V and 0 bases from J; junction bases left unmatched: 10. This CDR3 region has 18 residues. CDR1 is MNHEY, CDR2 SMNVEV, per germline (reference sequence). The CDR3 DNA reads as TGTGCCAGCACCGAATCCGGGACAGGGGGCATAGCCAAAAACATTCAGTACTTC. Its protein product is CASTESGTGGIAKNIQYF.

The chain is built from TRBV5-4 and TRBJ1-1; no firm D call. Germline-derived CDR1 and CDR2 are SGHNT and YYREEE (reference sequence). V dropped 0 bases and J dropped 1 base, with 10 bases sitting between them. The CDR3 loop spans 15 amino acids. DNA for the CDR3: TGTGCCAGCAGCTTGGATTTGTCCGGGAACACTGAAGCTTTCTTT. This translates into CASSLDLSGNTEAFF.

The V and J genes are TRBV24-1 and TRBJ2-3; 10 bases match TRBD1. The CDR3 covers 15 residues. The V and J ends lost 10 bases and 4 bases, in that order; junction bases with no gene match: 10. Germline assignment: CDR1 KGHDR and CDR2 SFDVKD. CDR3 DNA sequence: TGTGCCACTGAAGCCGGGACAGGGGATCCAGATACGCAGTATTTT. Amino acids: CATEAGTGDPDTQYF.

The sample holds one count of this clone. V usage is TRBV29-1 and J usage is TRBJ2-3; D assignment may be TRBD1 or TRBD2 (5 bases each). The CDR3 covers 13 residues. Germline CDR1 and CDR2: SQVTM and ANQGSEA. The germline V and J ends were trimmed by 4 bases and 4 bases, with 12 bases remaining between them. The CDR3: CSVALQGPDTQYF. The DNA for the CDR3 is TGCAGCGTTGCCCTGCAGGGACCAGATACGCAGTATTTT.

About this clone: Other nucleotide sequences from this sample produce the same CDR3. The V and J genes are TRBV5-1 and TRBJ2-1; 9 nucleotides line up with TRBD2. V shed 4 bases, J shed 1 base, and the junction held 6 bases outside the gene matches. The CDR3 length is 16 residues. Germline V gene lookup returns CDR1 SGHRS and CDR2 YFSETQ. The CDR3 region has the DNA TGCGCCAGCAGCCCCCTCGCGGGAGGGTCCTACAATGAGCAGTTCTTC. As protein: CASSPLAGGSYNEQFF.

The rearrangement joins TRBV11-2 to TRBJ2-3, with D hard to call. V was cut by 0 bases and J by 4 bases, with 5 bases left in between. Germline loops: CDR1 SGHAT, CDR2 FQNNGV. The CDR3 totals 13 residues. The CDR3 DNA reads TGTGCCAGCAGCTTAGAAGGAGCAGATACGCAGTATTTT. It specifies CASSLEGADTQYF.

This clone was seen only a few times. V is TRBV30 and J is TRBJ1-5, with 8 bases fitting TRBD1. Germline V gene sequence: CDR1 GTSNPN, CDR2 SVGIG (reference sequence). The V segment lost 0 bases and the J segment 16 bases; nucleotides outside the gene matches: 8. CDR3 length: 12 residues. The CDR3, as DNA: TGTGCCTGGAGTGTACCGGGACAGGCCTCCCATTTT. Translation: CAWSVPGQASHF.

This chain joins TRBV24-1 and TRBJ1-1; D may be TRBD1 (5 bases). The V and J ends lost 7 bases and 1 base respectively, with 12 bases between them. Germline CDR1 KGHDR, CDR2 SFDVKD. This CDR3 region has 14 residues. The CDR3 DNA sequence: TGTGCCACCAGCGGGGGGACGGCGAACACTGAAGCTTTCTTT. This codes for CATSGGTANTEAFF.

The chain recombines TRBV5-1 with TRBJ2-7, with D perhaps given as TRBD1 or TRBD2 (7 bases each). Germline CDR1 is SGHRS and CDR2 is YFSETQ. The CDR3 contains 15 residues. Deletions cut 0 bases from V and 5 bases from J, with 15 bases between. The CDR3 DNA reads TGCGCCAGCAGCTTGGCTACGACAGGGAGGGACGAGCAGTACTTC. This translates into CASSLATTGRDEQYF. Variable domain in full (rest from reference TRBV5-1 and TRBJ2-7): KAGVTQTPRYLIKTRGQQVTLSCSPISGHRSVSWYQQTPGQGLQFLFEYFSETQRNKGNFPGRFSGRQFSNSRSEMNVSTLELGDSALYLCASSLATTGRDEQYFGPGTRLTVT.

The J gene is TRBJ1-2, the V gene TRBV12-3 or TRBV12-4; D call uncertain. CDR3 length: 12 residues. Between the trimmed V and J ends, which lost 4 bases and 8 bases, there was a span of 11 bases. The CDR3 sequence is CASSSYDGGYTF. For the CDR3, the DNA is TGTGCCAGCAGTTCCTACGACGGCGGCTACACCTTC.